The clone carrying this T cell receptor beta chain was picked up a small number of times. Its target is not known. Other DNA sequences in the sample encode the same CDR3. The source of the sample is a study of Ad26.COV2.S vaccination and SARS-CoV-2 variants. Stated treatment: over 15 received Ad26.COV2.S at low or high dose, single or two shots; roughly five received placebo; per-sample allocation not given. Following the first vaccine or placebo injection, samples were taken on day 63. The V end was cut by 4 bases, the J end by 2 bases, with 2 bases between. The CDR3 contains 12 residues. Looked up from germline, CDR1 is SGHAT and CDR2 is FQNNGV. The repertoire was sequenced with immunoSEQ multiplex PCR; TCRdb's copy has only in-frame clones and lacks some. Among around 300,000 clones listed, around nine tenths were seen once. Findings and caveats of the study: The TCR-based breadth and depth measures might underestimate overall T cell responses.

The V gene is TRBV11-2, the J gene TRBJ2-2; D is ambiguous. The origin of this receptor is a person between 18 and 59 years old who received the Ad26.COV2.S COVID-19 vaccine or a placebo. The sequencing here drew on peripheral blood, taken in a trial of Ad26.COV2.S vaccine versus placebo. The CDR3 region is CASSSNTGELFF. The CDR3 bases are TGTGCCAGCAGCTCAAACACCGGGGAGCTGTTTTTT.